The 11 T cell receptor beta chains listed next were all sequenced from one sample in a study of blood T cell repertoires in COVID-19. This table comes from immunoSEQ multiplex PCR, and its TCRdb copy is limited to in-frame clones, with some not included. Of tens of thousands of clones listed, more than 65% are singletons. The sequenced material came from peripheral blood. These receptors all come from a woman of 80 years or more with active or convalescent COVID-19.

This chain uses TRBV18 with TRBJ2-1; no definite D call. Germline-derived CDR1 and CDR2 are KGHSH and LQKENI. The length of the CDR3 is 18 residues. V lost 3 bases and J 0 bases, leaving 18 bases between the germline ends. CDR3: CASSPPGLWRSSYNEQFF. In nucleotides, the CDR3 is TGTGCCAGCTCACCTCCGGGTTTGTGGCGGTCCTCCTACAATGAGCAGTTCTTC.

The genes are TRBV25-1 and TRBJ2-3; D not resolved. V was shortened by 1 base and J by 3 bases, with 8 bases between the two germline ends. CDR1 and CDR2 (germline): MGHDK, SYGVNS. CDR3 length equals 14 residues. The CDR3 spells CASSESPGTDTQYF. The CDR3 DNA reads TGTGCCAGCAGTGAATCTCCGGGTACAGATACGCAGTATTTT.

This rearrangement joins TRBV13 to TRBJ1-5; possible D gene TRBD1, 5 bases. Germline V gene lookup returns CDR1 PRHDT and CDR2 FYEKMQ (reference sequence). Between the trimmed V and J ends, which lost 3 bases and 6 bases, there was a span of 9 bases. CDR3 length: 13 amino acids. The CDR3 is CASSFRVGQPQHF. DNA of the CDR3: TGTGCCAGCAGCTTCAGGGTCGGTCAGCCCCAGCATTTT.

V usage is TRBV6-6 and J usage is TRBJ1-6; D is perhaps TRBD1 (6 bases). CDR1 is MNHNY, CDR2 SVGAGI, per germline (reference sequence). The CDR3 totals 13 residues. The V end lost 4 bases, the J end lost 10 bases, and 11 bases lay between the germline ends. CDR3 residues: CASSSGEGSPLHF. Here the CDR3 DNA reads TGTGCCAGCAGTTCAGGGGAGGGGTCACCCCTCCACTTT.

This chain joins TRBV9 and TRBJ2-7, with D possibly TRBD2 on 5 matching bases. CDR1 is SGDLS and CDR2 is YYNGEE in the germline V gene. The CDR3 is 13 residues long. V lost 2 bases to trimming and J lost 0 bases, with 6 bases between them. This chain's CDR3 is CASSVSGSYEQYF. The CDR3 DNA reads as TGTGCCAGCAGCGTGAGCGGCTCCTACGAGCAGTACTTC.

The chain recombines TRBV6-5 with TRBJ1-2; a possible D gene is TRBD1 (6 bases). The CDR3 loop spans 13 amino acids. Germline CDR1 and CDR2: MNHEY and SVGAGI. Trimming cost V 6 bases and J 8 bases, with 16 bases left between them. CDR3 coding DNA: TGTGCCAGCAGACGCGGACAGTTCTCGGGCTACACCTTC. Encoded protein: CASRRGQFSGYTF.

This clone was observed a handful of times. The V and J genes are TRBV7-6 and TRBJ2-1; D may be TRBD1 (5 bases). The germline gives CDR1 SGHVS, CDR2 FNYEAQ. CDR3 length: 16 residues. V lost 6 bases and J lost 0, with 15 bases in between. CDR3 DNA sequence: TGTGCCAGCAGTCCAACGGTGGACATCTCCTACAATGAGCAGTTCTTC. It yields the protein CASSPTVDISYNEQFF.

The rearrangement joins TRBV7-9 to TRBJ1-2; TRBD1 matches at 9 bases. Germline V lookup: CDR1 SEHNR, CDR2 FQNEAQ (reference sequence). The CDR3 totals 14 residues. V lost 3 bases, J lost 2 bases, and 1 base stayed unmatched. The chain's CDR3 is CASSFGQGNYGYTF. CDR3 nucleotides: TGTGCCAGCAGCTTTGGACAGGGGAACTATGGCTACACCTTC.

CDR3 sequence (DNA): TGCGCCAGCAGCACCCGACAGCCGGCACATGAAAAACTGTTTTTT. Protein product: CASSTRQPAHEKLFF. J is TRBJ1-4 and V is TRBV4-3; possibly TRBD1 for D (5 bases). Germline V gene data show CDR1 as LGHNA and CDR2 as YSLEER. CDR3 length: 15 amino acids. V was clipped by 5 bases and J by 6 bases, with 16 bases between them.

The chain carries TRBV11-2 and TRBJ2-5; a weak D match, TRBD1 (6 bases). The V and J ends lost 5 bases and 1 base respectively, with 14 bases between them. This CDR3 contains 15 residues. Germline assignment: CDR1 SGHAT and CDR2 FQNNGV. This chain's CDR3 is CASSPQGVSQETQYF. CDR3 nucleotide sequence: TGTGCCAGCAGCCCACAGGGAGTTTCCCAAGAGACCCAGTACTTC.

The chain joins TRBV30 to TRBJ1-5; D unclear. The CDR3 spans 12 residues. The ends were cut back, 2 bases at V and 10 bases at J, with 12 bases in the middle. From germline, CDR1 is GTSNPN and CDR2 SVGIG (reference sequence). CDR3 in amino acids: CAWSNDTVPQHF. Here the CDR3 DNA reads TGTGCCTGGAGTAACGACACCGTCCCCCAGCATTTT. Using reference TRBV30 and TRBJ1-5 for the parts outside the CDR3, the full variable domain is SQTIHQWPATLVQPVGSPLSLECTVEGTSNPNLYWYRQAAGRGLQLLFYSVGIGQISSEVPQNLSASRPQDRQFILSSKKLLLSDSGFYLCAWSNDTVPQHFGDGTRLSIL.